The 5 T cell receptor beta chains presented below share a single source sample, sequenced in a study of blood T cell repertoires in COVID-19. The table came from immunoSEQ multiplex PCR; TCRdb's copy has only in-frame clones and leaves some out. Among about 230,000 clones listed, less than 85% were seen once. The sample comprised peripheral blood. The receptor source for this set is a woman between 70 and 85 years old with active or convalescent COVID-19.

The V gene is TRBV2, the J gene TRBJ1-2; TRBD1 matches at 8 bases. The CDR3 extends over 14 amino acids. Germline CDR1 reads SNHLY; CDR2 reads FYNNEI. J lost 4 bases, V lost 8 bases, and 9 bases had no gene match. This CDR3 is CASRLGQAGYGYTF. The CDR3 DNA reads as TGTGCCAGCCGGTTGGGACAGGCTGGCTATGGCTACACCTTC.

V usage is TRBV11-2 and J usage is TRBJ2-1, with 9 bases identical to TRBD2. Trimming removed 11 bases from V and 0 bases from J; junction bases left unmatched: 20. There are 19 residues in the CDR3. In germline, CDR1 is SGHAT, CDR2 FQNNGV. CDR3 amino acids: CALQQLRGAGGRSYNEQFF. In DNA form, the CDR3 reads TGTGCCCTACAGCAGCTTAGAGGGGCGGGAGGGCGCTCCTACAATGAGCAGTTCTTC.

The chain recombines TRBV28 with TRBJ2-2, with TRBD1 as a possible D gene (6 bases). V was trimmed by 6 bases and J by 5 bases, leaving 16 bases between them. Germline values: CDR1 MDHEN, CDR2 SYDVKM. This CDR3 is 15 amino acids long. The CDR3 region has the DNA TGTGCCAGCAGCCGCCAGGGAACAGGGACCGGGGAGCTGTTTTTT. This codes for CASSRQGTGTGELFF. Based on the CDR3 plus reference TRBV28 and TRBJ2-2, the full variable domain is DVKVTQSSRYLVKRTGEKVFLECVQDMDHENMFWYRQDPGLGLRLIYFSYDVKMKEKGDIPEGYSVSREKKERFSLILESASTNQTSMYLCASSRQGTGTGELFFGEGSRLTVL.

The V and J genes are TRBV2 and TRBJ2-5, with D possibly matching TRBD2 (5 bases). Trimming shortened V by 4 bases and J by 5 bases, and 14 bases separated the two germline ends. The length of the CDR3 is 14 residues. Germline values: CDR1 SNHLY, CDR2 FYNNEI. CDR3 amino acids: CASSGSRGLETQYF. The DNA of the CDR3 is TGTGCCAGCAGTGGCTCCCGGGGTTTGGAGACCCAGTACTTC.

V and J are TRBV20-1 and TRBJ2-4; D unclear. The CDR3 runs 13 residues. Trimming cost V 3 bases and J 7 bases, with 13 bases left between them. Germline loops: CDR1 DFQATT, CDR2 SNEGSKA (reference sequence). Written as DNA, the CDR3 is TGCAGTGCTAGTGAAACGGGTAGGAACATTCAGTACTTC. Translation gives CSASETGRNIQYF.